The clone carrying this T cell receptor (beta chain) was counted at least ten times. This entry belongs to a study of identical twins. Germline-derived CDR1 and CDR2 are MNHEY and SMNVEV (reference sequence). Trimming removed 3 bases from V and 7 bases from J; junction bases left unmatched: 4. CDR3 length: 15 amino acids. TCRdb reanalysed the 5' RACE reads using MiXCR and keeps one entry per CDR3 protein. Among 250,000 or so distinct CDR3 sequences listed, 6% to 8.5% were seen once. This same sample was also part of a study on yellow fever vaccine responses in identical twins.

This clonotype was obtained from a woman aged 18-30 years in good health. This chain connects TRBV27 to TRBJ2-1; 12 nucleotides agree with TRBD2. The sample was CD8+ T cells sorted from blood. CDR3 amino acids: CASSFGTSGGNEQFF. In DNA, the CDR3 is TGTGCCAGCAGTTTTGGAACTAGCGGGGGGAATGAGCAGTTCTTC.